Here is one T cell receptor (beta chain) with its context. What it binds is unknown. V lost 7 bases to trimming and J lost 9 bases, with 15 bases between them. The CDR3 covers 13 residues. CDR1 and CDR2 from the germline V gene are MNHEY and SVGEGT. This entry belongs to a study of vaccination and CD4 T cells after COVID-19. Treatment specified: roughly ten-day PBMC culture with coronavirus spike peptide pools or control peptides (ViraFEST assay). The Oncomine TCR Beta short-read assay sequenced DNA from cultured CD4+ T cells. MiXCR, applied by TCRdb to the PCR reads, yields one record per CDR3 protein. This repertoire shows around 26,000 distinct CDR3 sequences, about three fifths found once; its top ten account for about 5%.

Sample: CD4+ T cells from blood, cultured in vitro. This receptor was identified in a human donor who had recovered from COVID-19. The chain couples TRBV6-2 or TRBV6-3 to TRBJ2-2; the D gene is possibly TRBD1 (7 bases). The CDR3 nucleotides are TGTGCCAGCAATCAGGGGGGAGTCAGGGAGCTGTTTTTT. Amino acid sequence: CASNQGGVRELFF.